This T cell receptor beta chain was sequenced for a study of patients and donors after allogeneic stem cell transplantation. V shed 0 bases and J shed 0 bases, with 9 bases lying between them. The CDR3 runs to 16 residues. Germline V gives CDR1 MNHNY, CDR2 SVGAGI (reference sequence). TCRdb fed the RT-PCR reads into MiXCR, producing one record per CDR3 protein. The sample carries just over 55,000 distinct CDR3 sequences, about an eighth recorded once. This rearrangement joins TRBV6-6 to TRBJ1-5; D is unresolved. The sequence was obtained from a human donor who was either an allogeneic HSCT recipient or a stem cell or donor lymphocyte infusion donor (not recorded which). It is not recorded whose cells these are; they may come from a transplant donor. The sequencing input was blood, either unsorted or a sorted T cell fraction (not recorded which). The CDR3 region is CASSYSRRLSNQPQHF. The CDR3 DNA is TGTGCCAGCAGTTACTCGAGGCGTCTTAGCAATCAGCCCCAGCATTTT.